Each of the 9 T cell receptor beta chains below was sequenced from the same sample in a study of vaccination and CD4 T cells after COVID-19. Antigens of these TCRs are unknown. Specified treatment: approximately nine-day PBMC culture with coronavirus spike peptide pools or control peptides (ViraFEST assay). Sequenced with the Oncomine TCR Beta short-read assay was DNA taken from cultured CD4+ T cells. TCRdb re-derived calls from the PCR reads in MiXCR, one entry per CDR3 protein. The repertoire includes 9,500 to 12,000 distinct CDR3 sequences, roughly 26% of them detected once, and 20% to 25% sits in the top ten. The specimen was CD4+ T cells from blood, cultured in vitro, collected after SARS-CoV-2 vaccination. These TCRs come from a human donor who had recovered from COVID-19.

This clonotype turned up a few times. This chain uses TRBV5-4 with TRBJ1-2; 8 nucleotides agree with TRBD1. V trimming: 0 bases; J trimming: 3 bases; junction bases outside the gene matches: 1. Germline CDR1 SGHNT, CDR2 YYREEE (reference sequence). This CDR3 is 14 amino acids long. The CDR3 DNA follows: TGTGCCAGCAGCTTGGGGACAGGGCACTATGGCTACACCTTC. Translated, it gives CASSLGTGHYGYTF.

By sample share, this clonotype is medium-sized. The J gene is TRBJ2-7, the V gene TRBV20-1, with 9 bases fitting TRBD2. CDR3 length: 14 amino acids. The V gene end was trimmed by 1 base and the J gene end by 1 base; junction bases not matched to a gene: 2. Germline loops: CDR1 DFQATT, CDR2 SNEGSKA (reference sequence). CDR3 amino acids: CSARGLADSYEQYF. As DNA, the CDR3 is TGCAGTGCTAGAGGACTAGCGGATTCCTACGAGCAGTACTTC.

By frequency in the sample, this clonotype is large. This sequence joins TRBV28 and TRBJ1-1; D possibly corresponds to TRBD1 (5 bases). The germline V and J ends were trimmed by 6 bases and 4 bases, with 9 bases remaining between them. CDR1 is MDHEN, CDR2 SYDVKM, per germline. The CDR3 contains 12 residues. The CDR3 DNA is TGTGCCAGCAGAGGCAGGGCCACTGAAGCTTTCTTT. It yields the protein CASRGRATEAFF.

The chain recombines TRBV6-5 with TRBJ2-7; 9 positions agree with TRBD1. The V segment lost 4 bases and the J segment 4 bases; nucleotides outside the gene matches: 8. This CDR3 is built from 15 residues. The germline CDR1 and CDR2 sequences are MNHEY and SVGAGI. CDR3 sequence reads: CASSLLTGGIYEQYF. As DNA, the CDR3 is TGTGCCAGCAGTTTACTTACAGGGGGCATATACGAGCAGTACTTC.

This clonotype came up a few times. CDR3: CSAPGQDFSGANVLTF. The DNA of the CDR3 is TGCAGTGCACCGGGACAGGACTTCTCTGGGGCCAACGTCCTGACTTTC. This chain links TRBV20-1 with TRBJ2-6; 8 nucleotides match TRBD1. Per germline, CDR1 DFQATT and CDR2 SNEGSKA (reference sequence). The CDR3 is 16 amino acids. After removal of 6 bases from V and 0 bases from J, the junction contained 7 bases not matched to a gene.

This clonotype is judged medium-sized. The rearrangement joins TRBV24-1 to TRBJ2-5; the D gene could be TRBD1 or TRBD2 (6 bases each). Germline lookup yields CDR1 KGHDR and CDR2 SFDVKD. V was clipped by 4 bases and J by 5 bases, with 16 bases between them. The CDR3 spans 15 residues. CDR3 residues: CATSDRRGVGETQYF. CDR3 DNA sequence: TGTGCCACCAGTGACCGTAGGGGGGTTGGCGAGACCCAGTACTTC.

The J gene is TRBJ1-2, the V gene TRBV20-1; 10 nucleotides line up with TRBD1. Germline V CDR1 and CDR2: DFQATT, SNEGSKA (reference sequence). There are 15 residues in the CDR3. Trimming cost V 0 bases and J 7 bases; bases outside gene matches: 8. This CDR3 is CSARDRGTGESGYTF. In DNA, the CDR3 is TGCAGTGCTAGAGATCGAGGGACAGGGGAGAGTGGCTACACCTTC.

The chain joins TRBV6-1 to TRBJ1-1; the D gene is possibly TRBD1 (5 bases). V gave up 6 bases and J gave up 2 bases, with 19 bases separating them. The CDR3 is made up of 16 amino acids. Germline V gene lookup returns CDR1 MNHNS and CDR2 SASEGT. The CDR3 sequence: CASSWTAGTPNTEAFF. CDR3 DNA: TGTGCCAGCAGCTGGACGGCCGGGACCCCAAACACTGAAGCTTTCTTT.

Only a few counts were recorded for this clonotype. The chain joins TRBV27 to TRBJ1-1; possible D gene TRBD1, 5 bases. Deletions cut 3 bases from V and 8 bases from J, with 16 bases between. Germline CDR1 and CDR2: MNHEY and SMNVEV (reference sequence). CDR3 size: 14 residues. The DNA of the CDR3 is TGTGCCAGCAGTTTTTACCCGCCCCGGGGGGAAGCTTTCTTT. Residues: CASSFYPPRGEAFF.